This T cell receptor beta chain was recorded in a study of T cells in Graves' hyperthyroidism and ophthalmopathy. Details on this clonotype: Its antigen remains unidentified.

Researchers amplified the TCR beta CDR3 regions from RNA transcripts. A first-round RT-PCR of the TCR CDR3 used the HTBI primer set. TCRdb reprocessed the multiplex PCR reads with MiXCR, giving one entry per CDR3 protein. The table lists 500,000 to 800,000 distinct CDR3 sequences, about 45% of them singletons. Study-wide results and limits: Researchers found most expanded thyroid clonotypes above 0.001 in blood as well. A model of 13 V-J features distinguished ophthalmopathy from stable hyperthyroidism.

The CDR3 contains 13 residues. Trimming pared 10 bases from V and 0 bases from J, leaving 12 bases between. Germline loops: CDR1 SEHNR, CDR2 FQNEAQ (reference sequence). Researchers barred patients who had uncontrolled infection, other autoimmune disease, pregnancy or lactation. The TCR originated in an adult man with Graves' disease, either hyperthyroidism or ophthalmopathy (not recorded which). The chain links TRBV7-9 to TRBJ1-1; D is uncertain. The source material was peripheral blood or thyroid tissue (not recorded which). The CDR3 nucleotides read TGTGCCACCAAAAGGATGGTGAACACTGAAGCTTTCTTT. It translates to CATKRMVNTEAFF.